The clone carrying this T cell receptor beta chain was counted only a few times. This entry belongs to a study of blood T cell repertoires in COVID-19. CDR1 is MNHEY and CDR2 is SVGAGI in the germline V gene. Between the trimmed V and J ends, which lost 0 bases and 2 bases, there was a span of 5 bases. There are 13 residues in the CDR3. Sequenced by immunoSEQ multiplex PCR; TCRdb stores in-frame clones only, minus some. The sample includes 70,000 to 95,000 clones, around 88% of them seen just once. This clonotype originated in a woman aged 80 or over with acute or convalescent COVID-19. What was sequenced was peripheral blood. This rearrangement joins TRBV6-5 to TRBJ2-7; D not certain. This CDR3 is CASSYSGAYEQYF. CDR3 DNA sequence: TGTGCCAGCAGTTACTCTGGAGCCTACGAGCAGTACTTC.